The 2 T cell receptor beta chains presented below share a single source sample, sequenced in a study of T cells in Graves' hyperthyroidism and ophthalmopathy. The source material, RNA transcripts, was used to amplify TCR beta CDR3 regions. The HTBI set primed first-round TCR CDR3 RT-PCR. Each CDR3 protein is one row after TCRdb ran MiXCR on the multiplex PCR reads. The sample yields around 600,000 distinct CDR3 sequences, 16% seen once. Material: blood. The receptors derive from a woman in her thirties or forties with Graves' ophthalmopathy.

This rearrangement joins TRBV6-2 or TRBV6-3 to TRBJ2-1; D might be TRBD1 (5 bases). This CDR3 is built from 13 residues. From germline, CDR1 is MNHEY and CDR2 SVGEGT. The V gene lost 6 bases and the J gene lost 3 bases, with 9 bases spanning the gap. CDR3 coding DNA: TGTGCCAGCAGAAGGACATTCTACAATGAGCAGTTCTTC. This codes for CASRRTFYNEQFF.

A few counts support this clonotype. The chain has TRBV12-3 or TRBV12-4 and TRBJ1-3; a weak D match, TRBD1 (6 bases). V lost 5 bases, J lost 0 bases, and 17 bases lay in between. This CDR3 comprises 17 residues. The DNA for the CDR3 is TGTGCCAGCAGTCCCCAACAGGGACCACTCTCTGGAAACACCATATATTTT. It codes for CASSPQQGPLSGNTIYF.